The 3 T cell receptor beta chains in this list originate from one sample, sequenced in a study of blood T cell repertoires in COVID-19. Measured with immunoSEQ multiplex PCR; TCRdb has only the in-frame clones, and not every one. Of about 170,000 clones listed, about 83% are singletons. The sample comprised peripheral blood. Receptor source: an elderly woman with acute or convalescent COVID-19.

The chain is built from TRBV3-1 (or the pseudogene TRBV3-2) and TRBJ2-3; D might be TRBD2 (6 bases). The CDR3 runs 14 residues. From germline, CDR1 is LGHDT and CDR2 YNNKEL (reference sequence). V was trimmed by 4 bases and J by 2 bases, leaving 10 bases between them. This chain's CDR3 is CASSRAGNTDTQYF. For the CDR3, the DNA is TGTGCCAGCAGCCGTGCGGGGAACACAGATACGCAGTATTTT.

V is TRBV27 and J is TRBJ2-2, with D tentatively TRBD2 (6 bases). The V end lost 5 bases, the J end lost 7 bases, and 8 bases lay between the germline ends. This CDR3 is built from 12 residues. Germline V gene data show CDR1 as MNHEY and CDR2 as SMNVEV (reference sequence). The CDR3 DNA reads TGTGCCAGCAGTAGGGGAGGCGGGGAGCTGTTTTTT. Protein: CASSRGGGELFF.

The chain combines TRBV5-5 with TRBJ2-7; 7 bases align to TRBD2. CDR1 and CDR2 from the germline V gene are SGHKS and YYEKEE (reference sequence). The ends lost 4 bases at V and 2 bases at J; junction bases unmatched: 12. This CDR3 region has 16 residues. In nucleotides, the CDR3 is TGTGCCAGCAGCCCACAACTGACTAGCTCTACCTACGAGCAGTACTTC. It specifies CASSPQLTSSTYEQYF.